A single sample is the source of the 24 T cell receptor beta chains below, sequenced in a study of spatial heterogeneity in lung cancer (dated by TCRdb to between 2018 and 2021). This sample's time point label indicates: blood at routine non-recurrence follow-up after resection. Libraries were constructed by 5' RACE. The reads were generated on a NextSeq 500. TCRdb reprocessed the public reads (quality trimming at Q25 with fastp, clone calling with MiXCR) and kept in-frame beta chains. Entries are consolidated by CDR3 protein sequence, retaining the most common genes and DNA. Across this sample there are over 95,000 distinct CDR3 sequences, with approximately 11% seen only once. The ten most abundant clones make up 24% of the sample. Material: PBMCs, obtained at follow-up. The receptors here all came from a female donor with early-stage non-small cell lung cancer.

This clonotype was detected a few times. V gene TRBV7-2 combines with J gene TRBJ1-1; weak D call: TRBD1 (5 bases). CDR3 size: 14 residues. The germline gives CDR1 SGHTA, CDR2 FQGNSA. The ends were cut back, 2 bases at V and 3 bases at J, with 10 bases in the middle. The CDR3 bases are TGTGCCAGCAGCTTACAGGGATGGGACACTGAAGCTTTCTTT. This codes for CASSLQGWDTEAFF.

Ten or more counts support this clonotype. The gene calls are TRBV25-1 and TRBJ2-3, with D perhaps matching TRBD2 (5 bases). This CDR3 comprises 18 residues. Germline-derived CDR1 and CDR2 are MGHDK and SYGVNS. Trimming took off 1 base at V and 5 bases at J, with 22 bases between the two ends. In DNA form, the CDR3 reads TGTGCCAGCAGTGAATCGTTTAGTGGCGGGCCGGACGGAGATACGCAGTATTTT. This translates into CASSESFSGGPDGDTQYF.

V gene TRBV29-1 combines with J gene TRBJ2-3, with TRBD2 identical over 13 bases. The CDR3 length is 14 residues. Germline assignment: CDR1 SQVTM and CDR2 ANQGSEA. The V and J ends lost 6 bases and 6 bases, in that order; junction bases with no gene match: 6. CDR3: CSVQTSGRADTQYF. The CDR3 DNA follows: TGCAGCGTCCAAACTAGCGGGAGGGCCGATACGCAGTATTTT.

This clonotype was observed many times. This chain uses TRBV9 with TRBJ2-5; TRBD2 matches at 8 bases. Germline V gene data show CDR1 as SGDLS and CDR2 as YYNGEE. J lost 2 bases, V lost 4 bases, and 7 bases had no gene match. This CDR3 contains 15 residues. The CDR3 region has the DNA TGTGCCAGCAGCCGCAGGGAGCGGGAGCAAGAGACCCAGTACTTC. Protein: CASSRREREQETQYF. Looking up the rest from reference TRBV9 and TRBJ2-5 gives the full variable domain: DSGVTQTPKHLITATGQRVTLRCSPRSGDLSVYWYQQSLDQGLQFLIQYYNGEERAKGNILERFSAQQFPDLHSELNLSSLELGDSALYFCASSRREREQETQYFGPGTRLLVL.

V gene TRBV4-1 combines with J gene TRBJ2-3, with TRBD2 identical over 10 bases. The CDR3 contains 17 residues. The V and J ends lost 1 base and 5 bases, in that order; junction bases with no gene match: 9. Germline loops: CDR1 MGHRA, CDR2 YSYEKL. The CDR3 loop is CASSQAALAGVRDTQYF. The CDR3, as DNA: TGCGCCAGCAGCCAAGCGGCGCTAGCGGGAGTACGAGATACGCAGTATTTT.

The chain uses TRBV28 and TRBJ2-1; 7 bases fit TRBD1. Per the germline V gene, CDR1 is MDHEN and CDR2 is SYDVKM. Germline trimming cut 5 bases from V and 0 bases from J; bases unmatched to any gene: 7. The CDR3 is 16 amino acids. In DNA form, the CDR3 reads TGTGCCAGCAGTACCAGGGACAGCAGCTCCTACAATGAGCAGTTCTTC. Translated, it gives CASSTRDSSSYNEQFF.

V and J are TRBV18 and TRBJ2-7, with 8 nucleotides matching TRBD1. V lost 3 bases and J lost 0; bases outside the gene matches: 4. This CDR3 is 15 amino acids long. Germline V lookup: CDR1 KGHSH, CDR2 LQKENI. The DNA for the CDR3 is TGTGCCAGCTCACCCGGGACAGGTCACTCCTACGAGCAGTACTTC. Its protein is CASSPGTGHSYEQYF.

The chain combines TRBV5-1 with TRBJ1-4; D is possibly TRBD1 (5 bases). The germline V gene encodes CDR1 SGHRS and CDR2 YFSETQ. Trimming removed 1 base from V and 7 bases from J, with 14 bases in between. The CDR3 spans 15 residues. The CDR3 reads CASSLRLGLGEKLFF. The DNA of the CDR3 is TGCGCCAGCAGCTTGAGATTGGGGCTGGGTGAAAAACTGTTTTTT.

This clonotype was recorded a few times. CDR3 in DNA: TGCGCCAGCAGCTTAGATCAAAGCTCCTACAATGAGCAGTTCTTC. It codes for CASSLDQSSYNEQFF. V usage is TRBV5-1 and J usage is TRBJ2-1; D uncertain. The V end lost 2 bases, the J end lost 0 bases, and 9 bases lay between the germline ends. This CDR3 is built from 15 residues. Germline values: CDR1 SGHRS, CDR2 YFSETQ.

The DNA of the CDR3 is TGCGCCAGCAGCCGTCTAGCGGGCCCTGCCAGGGAGACCCAGTACTTC. Translating it yields CASSRLAGPARETQYF. The V gene is TRBV4-1, the J gene TRBJ2-5; 8 bases are a match to TRBD2. Germline CDR1 MGHRA, CDR2 YSYEKL. This CDR3 contains 16 residues. V lost 4 bases to trimming and J lost 5 bases; unmatched junction nucleotides: 12.

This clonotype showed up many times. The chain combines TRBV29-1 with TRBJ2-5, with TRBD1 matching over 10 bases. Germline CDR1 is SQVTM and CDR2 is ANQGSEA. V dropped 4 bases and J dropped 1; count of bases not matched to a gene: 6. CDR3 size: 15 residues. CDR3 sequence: CSVVTGGSVQETQYF. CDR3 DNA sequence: TGCAGCGTTGTGACAGGGGGCAGCGTCCAAGAGACCCAGTACTTC.

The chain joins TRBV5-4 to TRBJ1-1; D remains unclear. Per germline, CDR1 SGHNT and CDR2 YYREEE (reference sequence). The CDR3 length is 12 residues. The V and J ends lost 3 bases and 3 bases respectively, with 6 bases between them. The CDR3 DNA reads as TGTGCCAGCAGCTCAAGGGACACTGAAGCTTTCTTT. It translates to CASSSRDTEAFF. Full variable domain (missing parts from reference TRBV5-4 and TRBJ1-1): ETGVTQSPTHLIKTRGQQVTLRCSSQSGHNTVSWYQQALGQGPQFIFQYYREEENGRGNFPPRFSGLQFPNYSSELNVNALELDDSALYLCASSSRDTEAFFGQGTRLTVV.

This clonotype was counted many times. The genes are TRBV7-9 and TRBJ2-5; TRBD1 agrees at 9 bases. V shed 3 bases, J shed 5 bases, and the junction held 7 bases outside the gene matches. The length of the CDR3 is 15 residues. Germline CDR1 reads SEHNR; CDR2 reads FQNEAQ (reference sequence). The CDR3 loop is CASSFLTGGLETQYF. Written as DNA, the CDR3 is TGTGCCAGCAGCTTCCTGACAGGGGGTTTGGAGACCCAGTACTTC.

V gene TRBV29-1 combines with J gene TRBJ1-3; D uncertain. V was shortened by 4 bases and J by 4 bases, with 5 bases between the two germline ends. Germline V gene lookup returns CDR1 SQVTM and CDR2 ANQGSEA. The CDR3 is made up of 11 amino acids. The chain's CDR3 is CSVVQGNTIYF. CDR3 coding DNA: TGCAGCGTTGTACAGGGAAACACCATATATTTT.

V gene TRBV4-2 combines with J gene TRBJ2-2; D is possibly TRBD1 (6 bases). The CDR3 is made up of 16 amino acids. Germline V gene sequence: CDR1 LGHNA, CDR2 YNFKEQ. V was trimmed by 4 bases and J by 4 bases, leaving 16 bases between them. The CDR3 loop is CASSRDMRGSTGELFF. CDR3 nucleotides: TGTGCCAGCAGCCGAGATATGAGGGGGAGCACCGGGGAGCTGTTTTTT.

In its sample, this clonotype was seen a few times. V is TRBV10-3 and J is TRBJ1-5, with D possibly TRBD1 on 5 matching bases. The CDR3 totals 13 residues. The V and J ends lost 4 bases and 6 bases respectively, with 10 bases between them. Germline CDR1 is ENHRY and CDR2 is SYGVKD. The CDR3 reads CAISVQGAQPQHF. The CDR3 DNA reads TGTGCCATCAGTGTACAAGGGGCTCAGCCCCAGCATTTT.

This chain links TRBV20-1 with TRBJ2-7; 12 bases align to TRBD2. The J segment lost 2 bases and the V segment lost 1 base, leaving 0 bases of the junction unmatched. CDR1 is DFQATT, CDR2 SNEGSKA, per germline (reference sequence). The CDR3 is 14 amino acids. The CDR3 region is CSARGLAGAYEQYF. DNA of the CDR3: TGCAGTGCTAGAGGACTAGCGGGAGCCTACGAGCAGTACTTC.

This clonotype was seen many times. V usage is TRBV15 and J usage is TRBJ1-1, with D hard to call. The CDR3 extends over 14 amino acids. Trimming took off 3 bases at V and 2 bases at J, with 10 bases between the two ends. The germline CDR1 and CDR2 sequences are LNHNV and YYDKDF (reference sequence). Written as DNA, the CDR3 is TGTGCCACCAGCAGGGCCGAGGTCAACACTGAAGCTTTCTTT. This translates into CATSRAEVNTEAFF.

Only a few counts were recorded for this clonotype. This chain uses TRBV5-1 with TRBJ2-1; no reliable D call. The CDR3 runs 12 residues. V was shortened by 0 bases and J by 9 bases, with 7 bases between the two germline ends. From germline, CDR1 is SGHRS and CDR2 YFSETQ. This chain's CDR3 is CASSLALVEQFF. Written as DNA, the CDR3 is TGCGCCAGCAGCTTGGCGCTAGTTGAGCAGTTCTTC.

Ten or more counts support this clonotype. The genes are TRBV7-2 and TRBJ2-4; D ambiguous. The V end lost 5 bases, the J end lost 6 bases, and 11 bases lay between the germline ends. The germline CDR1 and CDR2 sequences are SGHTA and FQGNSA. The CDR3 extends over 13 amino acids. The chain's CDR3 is CASSVSEGNIQYF. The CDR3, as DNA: TGTGCCAGCAGCGTATCAGAAGGAAACATTCAGTACTTC.

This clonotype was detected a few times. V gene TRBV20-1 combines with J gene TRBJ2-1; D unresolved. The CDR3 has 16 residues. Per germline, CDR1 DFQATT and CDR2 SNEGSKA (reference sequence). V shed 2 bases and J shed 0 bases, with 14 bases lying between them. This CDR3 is CSARRGELSSYNEQFF. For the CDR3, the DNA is TGCAGTGCTAGAAGAGGAGAACTGAGCTCCTACAATGAGCAGTTCTTC.

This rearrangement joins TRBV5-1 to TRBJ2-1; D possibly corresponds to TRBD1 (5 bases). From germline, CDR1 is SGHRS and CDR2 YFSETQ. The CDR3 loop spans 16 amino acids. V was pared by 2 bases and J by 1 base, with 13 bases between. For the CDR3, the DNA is TGCGCCAGCAGCTTACAAGGGGATTTGTCCTACAATGAGCAGTTCTTC. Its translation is CASSLQGDLSYNEQFF.

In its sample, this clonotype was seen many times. DNA of the CDR3: TGCAGTGCTAGAGATTTGGCTAGCGGGAGGTACTACAATGAGCAGTTCTTC. This translates into CSARDLASGRYYNEQFF. The genes are TRBV20-1 and TRBJ2-1, with TRBD2 identical over 11 bases. The CDR3 contains 17 residues. Looked up from germline, CDR1 is DFQATT and CDR2 is SNEGSKA (reference sequence). V lost 0 bases, J lost 3 bases, and 7 bases stayed unmatched.

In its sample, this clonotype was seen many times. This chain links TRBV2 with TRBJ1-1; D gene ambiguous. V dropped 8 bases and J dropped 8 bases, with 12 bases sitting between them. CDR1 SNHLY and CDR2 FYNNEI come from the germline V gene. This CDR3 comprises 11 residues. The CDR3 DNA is TGTGCCAGCTTTACGCTCAGGGAAGCTTTCTTT. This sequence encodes CASFTLREAFF.